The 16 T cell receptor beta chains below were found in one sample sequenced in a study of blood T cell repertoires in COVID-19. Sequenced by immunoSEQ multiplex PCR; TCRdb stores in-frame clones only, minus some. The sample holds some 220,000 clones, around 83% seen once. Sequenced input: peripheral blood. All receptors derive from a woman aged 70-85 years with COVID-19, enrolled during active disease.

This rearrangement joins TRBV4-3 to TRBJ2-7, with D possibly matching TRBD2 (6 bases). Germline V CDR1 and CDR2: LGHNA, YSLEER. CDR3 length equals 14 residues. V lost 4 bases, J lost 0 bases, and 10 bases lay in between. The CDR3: CASSLGLGSYEQYF. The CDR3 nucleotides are TGCGCCAGCAGCCTGGGACTCGGCTCCTACGAGCAGTACTTC.

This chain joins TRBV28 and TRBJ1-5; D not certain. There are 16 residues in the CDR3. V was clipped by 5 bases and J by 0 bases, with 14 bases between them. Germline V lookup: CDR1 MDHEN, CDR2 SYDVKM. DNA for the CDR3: TGTGCCAGCAGTCCCCCGCGGGCGAGTAGCAATCAGCCCCAGCATTTT. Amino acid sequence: CASSPPRASSNQPQHF. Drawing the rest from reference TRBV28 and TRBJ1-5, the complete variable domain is DVKVTQSSRYLVKRTGEKVFLECVQDMDHENMFWYRQDPGLGLRLIYFSYDVKMKEKGDIPEGYSVSREKKERFSLILESASTNQTSMYLCASSPPRASSNQPQHFGDGTRLSIL.

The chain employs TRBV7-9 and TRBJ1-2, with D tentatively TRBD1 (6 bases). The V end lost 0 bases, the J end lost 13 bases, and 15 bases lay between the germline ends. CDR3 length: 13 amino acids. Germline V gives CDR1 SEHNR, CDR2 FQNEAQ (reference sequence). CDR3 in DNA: TGTGCCAGCAGCTTAGCTTCTGGGACAACTGGCACCTTC. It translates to CASSLASGTTGTF.

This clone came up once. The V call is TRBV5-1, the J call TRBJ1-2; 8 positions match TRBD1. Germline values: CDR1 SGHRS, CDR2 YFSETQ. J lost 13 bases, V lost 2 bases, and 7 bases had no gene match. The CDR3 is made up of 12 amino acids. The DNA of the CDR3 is TGCGCCAGCAGCTTAGGACAGGGATCATGCACCTTC. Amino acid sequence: CASSLGQGSCTF.

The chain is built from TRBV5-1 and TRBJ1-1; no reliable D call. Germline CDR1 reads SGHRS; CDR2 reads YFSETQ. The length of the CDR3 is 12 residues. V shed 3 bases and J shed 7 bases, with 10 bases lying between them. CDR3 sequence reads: CASSSTISEAFF. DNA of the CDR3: TGCGCCAGCAGCTCCACCATTAGTGAAGCTTTCTTT.

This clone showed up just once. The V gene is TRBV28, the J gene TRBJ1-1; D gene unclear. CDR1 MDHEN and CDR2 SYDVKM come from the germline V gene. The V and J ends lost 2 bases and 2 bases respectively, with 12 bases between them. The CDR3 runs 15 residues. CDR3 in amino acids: CASSLIRNQNTEAFF. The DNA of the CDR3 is TGTGCCAGCAGTTTAATTAGAAACCAAAACACTGAAGCTTTCTTT.

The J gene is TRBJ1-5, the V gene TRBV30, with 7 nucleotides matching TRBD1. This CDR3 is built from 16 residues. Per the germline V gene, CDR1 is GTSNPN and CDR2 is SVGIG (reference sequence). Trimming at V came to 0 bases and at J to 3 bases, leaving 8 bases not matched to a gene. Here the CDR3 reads CAWSVKGRGVNQPQHF. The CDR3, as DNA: TGTGCCTGGAGTGTAAAAGGCAGGGGGGTCAATCAGCCCCAGCATTTT.

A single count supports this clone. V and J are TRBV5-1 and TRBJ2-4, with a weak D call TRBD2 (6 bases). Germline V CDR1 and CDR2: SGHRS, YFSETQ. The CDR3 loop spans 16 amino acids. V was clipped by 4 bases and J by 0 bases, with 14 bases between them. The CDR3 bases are TGCGCCAGCAGCCCGGGGGACCACCTAGCCAAAAACATTCAGTACTTC. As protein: CASSPGDHLAKNIQYF.

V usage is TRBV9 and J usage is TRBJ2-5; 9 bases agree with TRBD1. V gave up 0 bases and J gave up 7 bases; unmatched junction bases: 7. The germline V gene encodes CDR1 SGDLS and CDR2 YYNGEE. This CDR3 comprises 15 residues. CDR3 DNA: TGTGCCAGCAGCGTAGGGGCTATGACAGGGGGGACCCAGTACTTC. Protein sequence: CASSVGAMTGGTQYF.

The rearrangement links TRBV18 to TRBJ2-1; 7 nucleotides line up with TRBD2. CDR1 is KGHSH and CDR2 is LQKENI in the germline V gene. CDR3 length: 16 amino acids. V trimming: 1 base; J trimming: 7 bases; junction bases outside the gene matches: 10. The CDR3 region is CASSPLSAGVGNEQFF. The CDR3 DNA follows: TGTGCCAGCTCACCACTTTCTGCGGGAGTTGGGAATGAGCAGTTCTTC.

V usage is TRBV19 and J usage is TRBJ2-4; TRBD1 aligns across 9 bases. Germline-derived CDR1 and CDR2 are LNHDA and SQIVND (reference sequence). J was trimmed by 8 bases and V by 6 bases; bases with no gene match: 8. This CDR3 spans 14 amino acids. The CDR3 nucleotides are TGTGCCAGTAGCTGGGGACAGGGCCGGGACATTCAGTACTTC. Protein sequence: CASSWGQGRDIQYF.

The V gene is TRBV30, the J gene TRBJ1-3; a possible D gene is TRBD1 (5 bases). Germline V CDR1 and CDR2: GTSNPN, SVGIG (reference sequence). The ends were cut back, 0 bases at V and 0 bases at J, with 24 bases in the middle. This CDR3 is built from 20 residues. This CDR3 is CAWSVIRSGKGDTSGNTIYF. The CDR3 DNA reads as TGTGCCTGGAGTGTAATTAGGTCAGGGAAAGGGGATACCTCTGGAAACACCATATATTTT.

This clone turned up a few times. The CDR3 loop reads CASSLEINSGNTIYF. In DNA form, the CDR3 reads TGCGCCAGCAGCTTGGAAATCAACTCTGGAAACACCATATATTTT. The chain links TRBV5-1 to TRBJ1-3; D ambiguous. The V gene lost 0 bases and the J gene lost 0 bases, with 7 bases spanning the gap. The CDR3 totals 15 residues. Germline CDR1 is SGHRS and CDR2 is YFSETQ.

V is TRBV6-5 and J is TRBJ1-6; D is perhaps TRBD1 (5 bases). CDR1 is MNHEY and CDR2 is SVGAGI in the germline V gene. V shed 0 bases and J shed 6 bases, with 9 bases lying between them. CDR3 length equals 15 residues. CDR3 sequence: CASSYSGQGNSPLHF. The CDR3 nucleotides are TGTGCCAGCAGTTACTCGGGGCAGGGTAATTCACCCCTCCACTTT.

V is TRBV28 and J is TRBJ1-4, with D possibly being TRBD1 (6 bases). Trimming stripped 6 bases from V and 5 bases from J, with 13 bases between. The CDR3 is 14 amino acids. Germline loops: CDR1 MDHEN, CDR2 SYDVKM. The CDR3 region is CASSQTGQNEKLFF. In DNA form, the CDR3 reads TGTGCCAGCAGCCAGACAGGTCAGAATGAAAAACTGTTTTTT.

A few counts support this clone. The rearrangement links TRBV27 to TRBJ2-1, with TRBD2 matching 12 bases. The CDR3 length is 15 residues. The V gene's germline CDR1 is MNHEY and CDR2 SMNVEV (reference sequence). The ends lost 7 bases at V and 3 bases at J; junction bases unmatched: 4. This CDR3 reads CASTMGLAGYNEQFF. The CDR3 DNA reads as TGTGCCAGCACCATGGGACTAGCGGGCTACAATGAGCAGTTCTTC.